This T cell receptor (beta chain) was recovered during a study of T cell responses to AZD1222 COVID-19 vaccine (dated by TCRdb to 2020 to 2023). About the investigation overall: A total of 230 or so trial participants underwent TCR sequencing, of whom 200 to 220 received two doses of AZD1222 and about 25 received two doses of the MenACWY control vaccine. Trial participants were enrolled into age subgroups of 18-55, 56-69 and 70-plus years, which contained about 150, 28 and 57 TCR-sequenced participants, respectively. Results and caveats for the whole study, not just this receptor: The whole spike protein was spanned by vaccine-associated CD4 TCRs, and dominant responses were seen in regions 160-218 and 743-854. Spike-specific TCR breadth and depth rose significantly after two AZD1222 doses compared with day 0 and with MenACWY recipients. Because no samples from the day 14 peak response were available, repertoires could be characterized only after the peak T cell response. Reportedly, almost half of the unique spike-specific TCRs recognized epitopes lying outside the regions that are mutated in the B.1.351 and B.1.1.7 variants. Participants were mostly white British, with more females than males. The authors suggested clonal diversity may have been underestimated. Conclusions about previously exposed vaccinees are limited because only a handful of AZD1222 recipients were SARS-CoV-2 seropositive at baseline. The 56-69-year group was small, and its depth increase did not reach significance, likely because of low power.

The CDR3 regions of human TCRbeta chains were subjected to immunosequencing. Regarding the original processing steps: TCRs in the repertoires were compared against a reference library of SARS-CoV-2-specific TCRs that had been generated with the MIRA antigen-specificity platform. Breadth was defined as the fraction of unique TCRs that were SARS-CoV-2-associated. Depth was defined as the fraction of total T cells that were SARS-CoV-2-associated. Using the MIRA data, each spike-specific TCR was mapped to the spike region that the TCR reacts to and placed in a CD4 or CD8 class. Log10-transformed breadth and depth values were compared by one-way ANOVA with Sidak's multiple comparisons tests. The table was pulled from immuneACCESS by TCRdb, which kept in-frame rearrangements only. Such tables lose some clones; where checked, under half of the loss comes from unresolved V genes, and the rest has no known cause. V, J and clone size are taken as reported in that table, and D and trimming were inferred from the DNA itself. The sample table holds 100,000 to 150,000 clones, of which approximately 90% were seen once. In total, the top ten clones hold around 10% of the sample.

The time point tag for this specimen amounts to: baseline before first vaccination. Read against the paper, the sample's treatment or condition label means: meningococcal conjugate vaccine given as trial control. Samples from vaccinated people were obtained from the UK trials COV001 and COV002, which included a single-blind randomized controlled phase 2/3 trial of AZD1222 (ChAdOx1 nCoV-19) in healthy adults. Trial participant PBMC samples were collected at day 0 and day 28 after the second dose for TCRbeta chain sequencing. According to the germline V gene, CDR1 reads LGHNA and CDR2 reads YSLEER. Trimming takes 1 base off V and 1 base off J; junction bases not matched to a gene: 17. The CDR3 goes from the cysteine to the phenylalanine over 22 residues. Left in the record is the CDR3 DNA by itself, 66 bases read in frame from the first base. This clone was counted between two and nine times. The antigen it recognizes is unknown. No much larger clone is present one base from it, and per-base qualities are unavailable.

The sequence joins TRBV4-3 to TRBJ2-2; TRBD2 matches 11 bases in the middle. This material consisted of peripheral blood, taken on day 0 of MenACWY control vaccination. The source of this sequence is an adult in good health. The CDR3 region reads CASSQGRLAGIPGRWNTGELFF. The DNA sequence is as follows: TGCGCCAGCAGCCAAGGCAGACTAGCGGGAATACCAGGAAGGTGGAACACCGGGGAGCTGTTTTTT.